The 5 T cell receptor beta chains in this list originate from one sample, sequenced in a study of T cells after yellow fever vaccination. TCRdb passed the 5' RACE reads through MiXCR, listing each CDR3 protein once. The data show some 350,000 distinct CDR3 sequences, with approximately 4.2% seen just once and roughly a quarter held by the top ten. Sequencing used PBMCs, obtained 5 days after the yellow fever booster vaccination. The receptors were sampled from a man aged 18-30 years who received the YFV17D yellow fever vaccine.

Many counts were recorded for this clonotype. This CDR3 reads CASGDFRSAEAFF. In DNA, the CDR3 is TGCGCCAGCGGGGACTTTCGAAGCGCTGAAGCTTTCTTT. The chain couples TRBV4-1 to TRBJ1-1; tentatively, D is TRBD1 (5 bases). This CDR3 spans 13 amino acids. Trimming removed 8 bases at V and 6 bases at J, with 16 bases between. Germline V gene lookup returns CDR1 MGHRA and CDR2 YSYEKL.

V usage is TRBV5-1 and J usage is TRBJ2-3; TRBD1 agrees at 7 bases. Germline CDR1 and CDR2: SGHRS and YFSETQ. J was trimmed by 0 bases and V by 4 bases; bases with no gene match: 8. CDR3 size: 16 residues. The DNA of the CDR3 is TGCGCCAGCAGCGGGCCGACAGGGTGGAGCACAGATACGCAGTATTTT. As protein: CASSGPTGWSTDTQYF.

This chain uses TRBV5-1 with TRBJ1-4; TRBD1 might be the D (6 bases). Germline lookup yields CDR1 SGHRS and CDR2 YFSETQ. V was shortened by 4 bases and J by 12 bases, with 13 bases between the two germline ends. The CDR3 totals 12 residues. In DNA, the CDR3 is TGCGCCAGCAGCATCAGACAGGATGAACTGTTTTTT. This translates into CASSIRQDELFF.

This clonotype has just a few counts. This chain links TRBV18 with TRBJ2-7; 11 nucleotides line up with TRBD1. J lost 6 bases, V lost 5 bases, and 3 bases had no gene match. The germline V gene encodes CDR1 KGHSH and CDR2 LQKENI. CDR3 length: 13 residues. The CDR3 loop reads CASSSGTGGEQYV. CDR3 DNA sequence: TGTGCCAGCTCAAGCGGGACAGGGGGCGAGCAGTACGTC.

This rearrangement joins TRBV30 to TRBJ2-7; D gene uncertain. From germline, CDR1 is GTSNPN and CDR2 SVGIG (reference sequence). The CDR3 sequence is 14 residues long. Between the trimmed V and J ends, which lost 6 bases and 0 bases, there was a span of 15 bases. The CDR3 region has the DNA TGTGCCTGCCAGGTGGCATCTCGCTCCTACGAGCAGTACTTC. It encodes CACQVASRSYEQYF.